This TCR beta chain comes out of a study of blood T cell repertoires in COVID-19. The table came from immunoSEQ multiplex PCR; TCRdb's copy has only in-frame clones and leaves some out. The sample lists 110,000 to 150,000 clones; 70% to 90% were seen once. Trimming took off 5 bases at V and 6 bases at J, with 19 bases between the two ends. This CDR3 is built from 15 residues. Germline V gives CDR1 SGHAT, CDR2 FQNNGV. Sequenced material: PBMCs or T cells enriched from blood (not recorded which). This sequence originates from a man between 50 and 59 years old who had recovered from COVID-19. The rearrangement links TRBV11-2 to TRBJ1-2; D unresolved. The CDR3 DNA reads TGTGCCAGCAGCCCAATTGTTGGACTAAGGAATGGCTACACCTTC. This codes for CASSPIVGLRNGYTF.